This T cell receptor beta chain was identified during a study of post-analysis software for immune sequencing data. Overall study: Secondary progressive, relapsing-remitting and progressive-relapsing multiple sclerosis were among the included disease courses.

Unique molecular identifiers were built into the TCR beta cDNA libraries. T cells numbering roughly 1 to 10 million yielded cDNA molecules that totaled approximately 500,000. TCRdb ran MiXCR on the PCR reads and lists one entry per CDR3 protein. The table has hundreds of thousands of distinct CDR3 sequences, around 27% seen once. A single count supports this clonotype. Its antigen is not known. General observations from the study: A few TRBV segments occurring more often in patients than controls included TRBV5-6, TRBV5-1 and TRBV20-1.

After removal of 5 bases from V and 4 bases from J, the junction contained 6 bases not matched to a gene. The CDR3 runs 14 residues. In germline, CDR1 is LGHDT, CDR2 YNNKEL (reference sequence). The chain combines TRBV3-1 with TRBJ2-5, with 8 bases matching TRBD2. The source material was blood. This clonotype was sampled from a girl aged 10-17 years with multiple sclerosis. The CDR3 loop is CASSGGLAGETQYF. For the CDR3, the DNA is TGTGCCAGCAGCGGCGGACTAGCTGGAGAGACCCAGTACTTC.